These 30 T cell receptor beta chains were all obtained from the same sample, sequenced in a study of CD8 T cells in ankylosing spondylitis. MiXCR, run by TCRdb on the 5' RACE reads, gives a single entry per CDR3 protein. The table includes around 220,000 distinct CDR3 sequences, roughly a tenth detected once. Sequencing was performed on blood, either unsorted or a sorted T cell fraction (not recorded which). These receptors originate from a male donor with ankylosing spondylitis or in good health (not recorded which).

This clonotype was seen ten or more times. V and J are TRBV28 and TRBJ2-3; 13 bases are a match to TRBD2. Germline CDR1 reads MDHEN; CDR2 reads SYDVKM. This CDR3 has 17 residues. V trimming: 7 bases; J trimming: 0 bases; junction bases outside the gene matches: 7. CDR3 nucleotide sequence: TGTGCCAGCACCAACCCGGGACTAGCGGGGAGCACAGATACGCAGTATTTT. Protein sequence: CASTNPGLAGSTDTQYF.

This clonotype was seen more than once but under ten times. This chain connects TRBV12-3 or TRBV12-4 to TRBJ2-7; 8 positions agree with TRBD2. After removal of 8 bases from V and 7 bases from J, the junction contained 10 bases not matched to a gene. CDR3 size: 13 residues. DNA of the CDR3: TGTGCCAGCTGTGTTACGGGGGGGAGTGAGCAGTACTTC. This translates into CASCVTGGSEQYF.

This clonotype showed up many times. The rearrangement links TRBV12-3 or TRBV12-4 to TRBJ2-2, with 10 bases identical to TRBD1. The V and J ends lost 7 bases and 5 bases, in that order; junction bases with no gene match: 10. The CDR3 consists of 16 residues. The CDR3 protein is CASTKRQGAGTGELFF. Here the CDR3 DNA reads TGTGCCAGCACCAAACGACAGGGGGCCGGTACCGGGGAGCTGTTTTTT.

This clonotype was observed at least ten times. The chain joins TRBV9 to TRBJ2-1; possibly TRBD2 for D (6 bases). From germline, CDR1 is SGDLS and CDR2 YYNGEE. This CDR3 comprises 15 residues. Trimming shortened V by 0 bases and J by 12 bases, and 19 bases separated the two germline ends. DNA for the CDR3: TGTGCCAGCAGCGTAGGTTGGGACTCCTATCTTGGGCAGTTCTTC. Translating it yields CASSVGWDSYLGQFF.

This clonotype was recorded at least ten times. The J gene is TRBJ2-3, the V gene TRBV5-1, with D unresolved. Germline V gene lookup returns CDR1 SGHRS and CDR2 YFSETQ. CDR3 length: 15 residues. V was trimmed by 0 bases and J by 0 bases, leaving 8 bases between them. For the CDR3, the DNA is TGCGCCAGCAGCTTGGGAGTCCCTAGCACAGATACGCAGTATTTT. Its translation is CASSLGVPSTDTQYF.

There are many counts of this clonotype. The V and J genes are TRBV29-1 and TRBJ2-1; D may be TRBD1 or TRBD2 (5 bases each). This CDR3 spans 12 amino acids. Between the trimmed V and J ends, which lost 1 base and 12 bases, there was a span of 13 bases. The germline gives CDR1 SQVTM, CDR2 ANQGSEA. CDR3 loop: CSVEGRGHGQFF. The CDR3 DNA follows: TGCAGCGTTGAAGGACGGGGCCATGGGCAGTTCTTC.

The chain carries TRBV29-1 and TRBJ2-5; TRBD2 agrees at 10 bases. Germline V gives CDR1 SQVTM, CDR2 ANQGSEA. After removal of 5 bases from V and 1 base from J, the junction contained 7 bases not matched to a gene. This CDR3 region has 15 residues. The CDR3 reads CSVRTSGLLQETQYF. As DNA, the CDR3 is TGCAGCGTTAGGACTAGCGGCCTTCTCCAAGAGACCCAGTACTTC.

Regarding this clonotype: Being one base from a much bigger clone, this may be a read error. The DNA for the CDR3 is TGCGCCAGCAGCTTGGACGGGGGGGCCGAGGTTGGGCAGTTCTTC. The encoded protein is CASSLDGGAEVGQFF. The J gene is TRBJ2-1, the V gene TRBV5-1; 8 positions match TRBD2. Germline V lookup: CDR1 SGHRS, CDR2 YFSETQ. Unmatched junction bases numbered 11, after V lost 0 bases and J lost 12 bases. The CDR3 contains 15 residues.

This clonotype was recorded a few times. The J gene is TRBJ2-3, the V gene TRBV28; 8 positions match TRBD1. The CDR3 extends over 16 amino acids. Germline V CDR1 and CDR2: MDHEN, SYDVKM. V was clipped by 5 bases and J by 5 bases; unmatched bases: 12. The CDR3 nucleotides are TGTGCCAGCAGTCCACCGACAGGGGCAATCAGAGATACGCAGTATTTT. Amino acids: CASSPPTGAIRDTQYF.

The V gene is TRBV6-1, the J gene TRBJ1-1; D ambiguous. Germline CDR1 and CDR2: MNHNS and SASEGT. The CDR3 length is 13 residues. Trimming cost V 7 bases and J 2 bases, with 11 bases left between them. Written as DNA, the CDR3 is TGTGCCAGCATTGGCGAAAGAAACACTGAAGCTTTCTTT. Protein product: CASIGERNTEAFF.

The table lists this clonotype with many counts. The chain employs TRBV6-5 and TRBJ2-2, with D perhaps given as TRBD1 or TRBD2 (5 bases each). V was pared by 2 bases and J by 1 base, with 11 bases between. This CDR3 is built from 16 residues. Germline CDR1 is MNHEY and CDR2 is SVGAGI. CDR3 protein: CASSYGDPQNTGELFF. The DNA of the CDR3 is TGTGCCAGCAGTTACGGGGACCCGCAGAACACCGGGGAGCTGTTTTTT.

Points on this clonotype: A much larger clone sits a single nucleotide away, making a read error possible. The J gene is TRBJ2-5, the V gene TRBV27, with 8 bases fitting TRBD2. CDR3 length: 16 amino acids. Germline CDR1 reads MNHEY; CDR2 reads SMNVEV (reference sequence). CDR3 DNA: TGTGCCAGCAGTTCCTGGGTAGCGGGGAACCAAGAGACCCAGTCCTTC. Its translation is CASSSWVAGNQETQSF.

This clonotype was counted ten times or more. This chain uses TRBV15 with TRBJ2-1, with D perhaps being TRBD1 or TRBD2 (5 bases each). The ends were cut back, 4 bases at V and 0 bases at J, with 13 bases in the middle. In germline, CDR1 is LNHNV, CDR2 YYDKDF (reference sequence). This CDR3 is built from 16 residues. The chain's CDR3 is CATSTGRGFSYNEQFF. In nucleotides, the CDR3 is TGTGCCACCAGCACCGGACGGGGCTTCTCCTACAATGAGCAGTTCTTC. The full variable domain, completed using reference TRBV15 and TRBJ2-1, is DAMVIQNPRYQVTQFGKPVTLSCSQTLNHNVMYWYQQKSSQAPKLLFHYYDKDFNNEADTPDNFQSRRPNTSFCFLDIRSPGLGDTAMYLCATSTGRGFSYNEQFFGPGTRLTVL.

Points on this clonotype: A read error may be the cause here, since a much bigger clone is one base away. The chain is built from TRBV7-3 and TRBJ2-3; 7 nucleotides line up with TRBD1. The CDR3 has 12 residues. From germline, CDR1 is SGHTA and CDR2 FQGTGA. V was clipped by 6 bases and J by 9 bases; unmatched bases: 6. For the CDR3, the DNA is TGTGCCAGCAGACTCCAAGGGGGCACGCAGTATTTT. Encoded protein: CASRLQGGTQYF.

This clonotype appeared a few times. The chain is built from TRBV20-1 and TRBJ2-3; TRBD2 matches at 10 bases. Germline V gene lookup returns CDR1 DFQATT and CDR2 SNEGSKA (reference sequence). Trimming took 1 base from V and 0 from J; bases not matched to a gene: 4. CDR3 length equals 16 residues. The CDR3 spells CSARGTSGPSTDTQYF. In nucleotides, the CDR3 is TGCAGTGCTAGAGGGACTAGCGGACCAAGCACAGATACGCAGTATTTT.

This clonotype was found once. A clone one base away is much larger, so this may be a read error. The V and J genes are TRBV5-1 and TRBJ2-3; D gene ambiguous. Trimming stripped 7 bases from V and 1 base from J, with 10 bases between. CDR3 length: 13 amino acids. Germline V gene lookup returns CDR1 SGHRS and CDR2 YFSETQ. CDR3: CASGSSGTDTQYF. As DNA, the CDR3 is TGCGCCAGCGGCTCATCTGGCACAGATACGCAGTATTTT.

This clonotype appeared many times. CDR3 DNA: TGTGCCAGCAGTAATCAGGGGCGGGGAGTCCAGTACTTC. Translating it yields CASSNQGRGVQYF. V gene TRBV6-1 combines with J gene TRBJ2-5, with D possibly called TRBD1 or TRBD2 (6 bases each). Germline assignment: CDR1 MNHNS and CDR2 SASEGT. The CDR3 length is 13 residues. Between the trimmed V and J ends, which lost 5 bases and 10 bases, there was a span of 17 bases.

This rearrangement joins TRBV6-1 to TRBJ2-2, with a tentative D call TRBD1 (6 bases). CDR1 is MNHNS, CDR2 SASEGT, per germline. The germline V and J ends were trimmed by 11 bases and 1 base, with 14 bases remaining between them. The CDR3 totals 14 residues. The CDR3 bases are TGTGCCTTATTAAAGGGGGAGAACACCGGGGAGCTGTTTTTT. This gives the protein CALLKGENTGELFF.

This clonotype was observed at least ten times. The chain is built from TRBV28 and TRBJ2-6; D unresolved. Trimming removed 10 bases at V and 0 bases at J, with 10 bases between. The germline V gene encodes CDR1 MDHEN and CDR2 SYDVKM. The CDR3 covers 14 residues. CDR3: CATETDSGANVLTF. The CDR3 region has the DNA TGTGCCACCGAAACTGACTCTGGGGCCAACGTCCTGACTTTC.

At least ten counts were recorded for this clonotype. The rearrangement joins TRBV28 to TRBJ2-5; D unclear. Germline loops: CDR1 MDHEN, CDR2 SYDVKM. V dropped 7 bases and J dropped 3 bases, with 15 bases sitting between them. The CDR3 runs to 14 residues. The CDR3 DNA follows: TGTGCCAGCAATGACCCATCCCGTGAAGAGACCCAGTACTTC. Translating it yields CASNDPSREETQYF.

This clonotype was recorded many times. The chain combines TRBV7-9 with TRBJ1-2, with D maybe TRBD1 (6 bases). The CDR3 has 14 residues. The germline gives CDR1 SEHNR, CDR2 FQNEAQ (reference sequence). Trimming cost V 6 bases and J 2 bases, with 13 bases left between them. CDR3 bases: TGTGCCAGCAGTCGCGAGGGGGAAAACTATGGCTACACCTTC. It yields the protein CASSREGENYGYTF. The variable domain in full, completed from reference TRBV7-9 and TRBJ1-2, reads DTGVSQNPRHKITKRGQNVTFRCDPISEHNRLYWYRQTLGQGPEFLTYFQNEAQLEKSRLLSDRFSAERPKGSFSTLEIQRTEQGDSAMYLCASSREGENYGYTFGSGTRLTVV.

The J gene is TRBJ2-7, the V gene TRBV20-1, with 10 bases lining up with TRBD1. The germline gives CDR1 DFQATT, CDR2 SNEGSKA (reference sequence). The CDR3 totals 14 residues. J was trimmed by 5 bases and V by 4 bases; bases with no gene match: 8. The CDR3 bases are TGCAGTGCTACCGGACAGGGGGGGTACGACGAGCAGTACTTC. Translating gives CSATGQGGYDEQYF.

This clonotype was counted at least ten times. The chain links TRBV30 to TRBJ1-1; D may be TRBD1 (5 bases). This CDR3 has 12 amino acids. The germline V gene encodes CDR1 GTSNPN and CDR2 SVGIG (reference sequence). Trimming cost V 8 bases and J 1 base, with 11 bases left between them. Written as DNA, the CDR3 is TGTGCCGGCACCACAGGGAACACTGAAGCTTTCTTT. As protein: CAGTTGNTEAFF.

As to this clonotype: Germline and junction disagree at one end, which may indicate a read error. The chain uses TRBV3-1 and TRBJ2-2; 14 bases are shared with TRBD2. Germline V lookup: CDR1 LGHDT, CDR2 YNNKEL (reference sequence). The CDR3 loop spans 19 amino acids. CDR3: CACSQRNGLAGGIEGELFF. The CDR3 DNA follows: TGTGCCTGCAGCCAAAGGAACGGACTAGCGGGGGGTATTGAGGGGGAGCTGTTTTTT.

In its sample, this clonotype was seen many times. The rearrangement joins TRBV28 to TRBJ2-7; D gene ambiguous. CDR1 and CDR2 (germline): MDHEN, SYDVKM. The V end lost 1 base, the J end lost 0 bases, and 10 bases lay between the germline ends. This CDR3 comprises 15 residues. The CDR3 sequence is CASSLSQSISYEQYF. The DNA of the CDR3 is TGTGCCAGCAGTTTATCACAGAGCATCTCCTACGAGCAGTACTTC.

There are a few counts of this clonotype. The chain's CDR3 is CASSQDRRGTYNEQFF. In DNA form, the CDR3 reads TGCGCCAGCAGCCAAGATAGGCGGGGGACCTACAATGAGCAGTTCTTC. The rearrangement uses TRBV4-1 and TRBJ2-1; 7 bases align to TRBD2. Per germline, CDR1 MGHRA and CDR2 YSYEKL. The CDR3 extends over 16 amino acids. The junction had 4 bases not matched to a gene; V was cut back by 0 bases and J by 2 bases.

The chain carries TRBV2 and TRBJ2-5, with D unresolved. The CDR3 length is 13 residues. The germline V gene has CDR1 SNHLY and CDR2 FYNNEI. V lost 5 bases and J 5 bases, leaving 12 bases between the germline ends. The CDR3 region is CASSKNSEETQYF. CDR3 coding DNA: TGTGCCAGCAGTAAGAACAGTGAGGAGACCCAGTACTTC.

This clonotype was observed at least ten times. The rearrangement joins TRBV7-3 to TRBJ2-6, with 9 positions matching TRBD1. V dropped 5 bases and J dropped 0; count of bases not matched to a gene: 8. The V gene's germline CDR1 is SGHTA and CDR2 FQGTGA. This CDR3 has 18 amino acids. The CDR3 sequence: CASSPTGTGRSGANVLTF. The CDR3 DNA reads as TGTGCCAGCAGCCCGACCGGGACAGGGCGCTCTGGGGCCAACGTCCTGACTTTC.

This clonotype was found a few times. J is TRBJ2-1 and V is TRBV24-1, with TRBD2 matching over 10 bases. The CDR3 spans 14 residues. CDR1 and CDR2 (germline): KGHDR, SFDVKD. Trimming cost V 0 bases and J 14 bases; bases outside gene matches: 6. CDR3 region: CATSDLQLAGIKFF. The CDR3 region has the DNA TGTGCCACCAGTGATTTGCAACTAGCGGGGATTAAGTTCTTC.

This clonotype was picked up many times. The V and J genes are TRBV5-6 and TRBJ2-4; D is unclear. Trimming took 1 base from V and 1 from J, leaving 6 bases between them. Germline CDR1 and CDR2: SGHDT and YYEEEE. This CDR3 contains 14 residues. In DNA, the CDR3 is TGTGCCAGCAGCTTGAGATCGGCCAAAAACATTCAGTACTTC. It is translated as CASSLRSAKNIQYF.